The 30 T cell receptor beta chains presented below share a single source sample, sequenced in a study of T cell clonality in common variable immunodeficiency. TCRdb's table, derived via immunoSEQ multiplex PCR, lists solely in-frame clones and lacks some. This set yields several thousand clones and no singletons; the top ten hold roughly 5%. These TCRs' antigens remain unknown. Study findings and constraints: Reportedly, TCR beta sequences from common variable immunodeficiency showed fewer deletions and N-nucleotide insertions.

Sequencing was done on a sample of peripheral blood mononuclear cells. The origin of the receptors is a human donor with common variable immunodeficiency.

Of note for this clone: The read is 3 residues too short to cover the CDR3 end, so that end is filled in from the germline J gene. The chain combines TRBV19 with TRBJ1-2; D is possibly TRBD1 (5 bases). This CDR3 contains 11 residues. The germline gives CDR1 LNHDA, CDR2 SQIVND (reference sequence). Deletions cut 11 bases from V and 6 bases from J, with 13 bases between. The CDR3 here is CACGGSDGYTF. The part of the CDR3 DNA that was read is TGTGCCTGCGGGGGTAGTGATGGC.

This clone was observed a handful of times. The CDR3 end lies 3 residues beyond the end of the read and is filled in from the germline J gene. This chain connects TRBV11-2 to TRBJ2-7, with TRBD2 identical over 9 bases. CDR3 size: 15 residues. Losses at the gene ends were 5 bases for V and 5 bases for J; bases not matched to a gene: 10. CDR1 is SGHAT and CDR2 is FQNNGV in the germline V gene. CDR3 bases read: TGTGCCAGCAGCCTGACGGCTAGCGGGACCCACGAG. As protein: CASSLTASGTHE. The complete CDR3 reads CASSLTASGTHEQYF.

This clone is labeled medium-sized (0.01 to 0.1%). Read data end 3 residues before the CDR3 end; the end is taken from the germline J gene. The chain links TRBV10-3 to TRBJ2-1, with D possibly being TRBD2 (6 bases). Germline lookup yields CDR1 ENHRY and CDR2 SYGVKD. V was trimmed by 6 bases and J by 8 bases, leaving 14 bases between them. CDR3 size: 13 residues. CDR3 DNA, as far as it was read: TGTGCCATCAGCTCCCCTAGCGCTCATGAG. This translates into CAISSPSAHE. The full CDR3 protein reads CAISSPSAHEQFF.

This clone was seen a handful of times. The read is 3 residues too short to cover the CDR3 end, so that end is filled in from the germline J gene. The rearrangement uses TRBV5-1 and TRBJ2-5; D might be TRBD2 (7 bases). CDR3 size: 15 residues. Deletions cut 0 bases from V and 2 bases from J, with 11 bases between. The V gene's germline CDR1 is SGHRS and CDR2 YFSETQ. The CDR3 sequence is CASSLGGGAQETQYF. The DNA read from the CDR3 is TGCGCCAGCAGCTTGGGCGGGGGCGCACAAGAGACC.

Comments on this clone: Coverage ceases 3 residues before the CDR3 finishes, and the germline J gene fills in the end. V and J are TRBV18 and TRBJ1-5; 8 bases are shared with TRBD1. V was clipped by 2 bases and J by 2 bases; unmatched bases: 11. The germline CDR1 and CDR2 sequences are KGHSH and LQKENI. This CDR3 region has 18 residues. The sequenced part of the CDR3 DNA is TGTGCCAGCTCACCATTCGGACAGGGCCAGGGGGGCAATCAGCCC. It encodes CASSPFGQGQGGNQP. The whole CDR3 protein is CASSPFGQGQGGNQPQHF.

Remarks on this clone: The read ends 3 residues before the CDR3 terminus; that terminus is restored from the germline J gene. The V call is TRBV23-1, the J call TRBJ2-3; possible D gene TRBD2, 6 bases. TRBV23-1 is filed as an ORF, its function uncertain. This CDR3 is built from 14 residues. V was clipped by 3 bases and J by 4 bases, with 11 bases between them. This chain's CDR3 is CASSHRDCADTQYF. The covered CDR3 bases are TGCGCCAGCAGTCATCGGGACTGTGCAGATACG.

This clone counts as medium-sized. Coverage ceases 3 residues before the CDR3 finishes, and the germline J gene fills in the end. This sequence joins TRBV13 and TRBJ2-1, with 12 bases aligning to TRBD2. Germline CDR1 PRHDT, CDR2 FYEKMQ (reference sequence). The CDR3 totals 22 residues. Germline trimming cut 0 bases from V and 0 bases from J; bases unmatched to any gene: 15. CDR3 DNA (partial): TGTGCCAGCAGCTTAGGGAGTCCGCTAGCGGGAGGGAGAACTAGCTCCTACAATGAG. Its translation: CASSLGSPLAGGRTSSYNE. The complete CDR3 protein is CASSLGSPLAGGRTSSYNEQFF.

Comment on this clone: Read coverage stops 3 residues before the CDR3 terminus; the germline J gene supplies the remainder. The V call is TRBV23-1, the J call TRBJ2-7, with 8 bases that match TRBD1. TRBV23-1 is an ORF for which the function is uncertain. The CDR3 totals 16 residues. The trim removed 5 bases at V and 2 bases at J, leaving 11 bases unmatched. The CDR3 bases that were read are TGCGCCAGCAGTGGCTCGACAGGGGAGTTCCCCTACGAG. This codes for CASSGSTGEFPYE. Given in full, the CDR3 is CASSGSTGEFPYEQYF.

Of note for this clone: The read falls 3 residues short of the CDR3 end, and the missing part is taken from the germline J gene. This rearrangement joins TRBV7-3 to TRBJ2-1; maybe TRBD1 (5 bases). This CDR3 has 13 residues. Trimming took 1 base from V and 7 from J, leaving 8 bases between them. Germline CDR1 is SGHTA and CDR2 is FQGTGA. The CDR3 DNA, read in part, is TGTGCCAGCAGCTTAAGTCCAGGGAATGAG. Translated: CASSLSPGNE. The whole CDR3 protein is CASSLSPGNEQFF.

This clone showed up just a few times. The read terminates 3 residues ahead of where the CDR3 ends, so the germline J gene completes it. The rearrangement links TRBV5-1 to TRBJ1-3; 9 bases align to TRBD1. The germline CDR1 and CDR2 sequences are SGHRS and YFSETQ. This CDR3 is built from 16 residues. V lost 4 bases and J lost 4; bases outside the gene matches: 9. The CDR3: CASSESTGTGGNTIYF. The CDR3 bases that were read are TGCGCCAGCAGCGAATCCACCGGGACAGGGGGAAACACC.

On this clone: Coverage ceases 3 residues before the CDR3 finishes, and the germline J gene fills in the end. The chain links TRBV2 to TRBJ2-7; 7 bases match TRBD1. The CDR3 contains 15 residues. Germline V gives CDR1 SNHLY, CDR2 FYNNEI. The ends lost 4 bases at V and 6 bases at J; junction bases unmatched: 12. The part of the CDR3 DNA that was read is TGTGCCAGCAGTGCCGGGACAGTTGCTCCGGGCGAG. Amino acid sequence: CASSAGTVAPGE. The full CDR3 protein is CASSAGTVAPGEQYF.

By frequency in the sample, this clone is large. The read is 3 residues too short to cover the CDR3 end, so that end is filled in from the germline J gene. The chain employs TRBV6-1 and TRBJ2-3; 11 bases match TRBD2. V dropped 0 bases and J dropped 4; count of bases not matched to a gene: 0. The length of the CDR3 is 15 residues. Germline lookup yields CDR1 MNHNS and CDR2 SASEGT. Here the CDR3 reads CASSEALAGADTQYF. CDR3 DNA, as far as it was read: TGTGCCAGCAGTGAAGCACTAGCGGGAGCAGATACG.

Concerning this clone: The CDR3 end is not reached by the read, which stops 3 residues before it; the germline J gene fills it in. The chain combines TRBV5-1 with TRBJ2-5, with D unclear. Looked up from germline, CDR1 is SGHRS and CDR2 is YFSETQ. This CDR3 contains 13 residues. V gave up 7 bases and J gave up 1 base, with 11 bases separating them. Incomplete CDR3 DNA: TGCGCCAGCGGTCGAACTCGCCAAGAGACC. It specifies CASGRTRQET. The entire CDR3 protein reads CASGRTRQETQYF.

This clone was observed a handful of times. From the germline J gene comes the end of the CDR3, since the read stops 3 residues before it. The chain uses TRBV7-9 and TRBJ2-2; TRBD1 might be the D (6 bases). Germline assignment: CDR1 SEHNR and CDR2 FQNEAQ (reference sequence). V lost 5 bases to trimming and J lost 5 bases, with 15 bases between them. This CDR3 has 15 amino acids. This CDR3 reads CASSREGVQTGELFF. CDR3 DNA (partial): TGTGCCAGCAGCCGAGAGGGGGTACAAACCGGGGAG. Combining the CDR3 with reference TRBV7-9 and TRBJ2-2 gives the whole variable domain DTGVSQNPRHKITKRGQNVTFRCDPISEHNRLYWYRQTLGQGPEFLTYFQNEAQLEKSRLLSDRFSAERPKGSFSTLEIQRTEQGDSAMYLCASSREGVQTGELFFGEGSRLTVL.

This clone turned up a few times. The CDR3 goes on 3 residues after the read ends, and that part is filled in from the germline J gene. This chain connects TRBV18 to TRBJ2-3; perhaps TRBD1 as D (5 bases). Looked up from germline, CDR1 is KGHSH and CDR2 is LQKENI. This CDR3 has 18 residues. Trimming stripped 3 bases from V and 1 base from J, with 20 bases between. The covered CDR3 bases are TGTGCCAGCTCACCCCTTAAAACAGGAGCCTCGGGCACAGATACG. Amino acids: CASSPLKTGASGTDT. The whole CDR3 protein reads CASSPLKTGASGTDTQYF.

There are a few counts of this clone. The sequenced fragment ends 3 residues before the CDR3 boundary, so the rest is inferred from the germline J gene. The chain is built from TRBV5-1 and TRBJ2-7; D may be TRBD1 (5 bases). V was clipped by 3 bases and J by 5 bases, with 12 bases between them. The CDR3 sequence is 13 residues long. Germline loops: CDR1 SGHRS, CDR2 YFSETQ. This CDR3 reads CASSYGQSDEQYF. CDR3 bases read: TGCGCCAGCAGCTACGGACAATCCGACGAG.

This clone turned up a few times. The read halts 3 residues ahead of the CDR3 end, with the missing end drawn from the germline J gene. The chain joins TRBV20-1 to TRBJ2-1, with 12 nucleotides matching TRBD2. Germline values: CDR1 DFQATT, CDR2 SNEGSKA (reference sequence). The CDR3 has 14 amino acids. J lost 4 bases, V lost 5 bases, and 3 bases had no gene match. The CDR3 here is CSAFGLAGYNEQFF. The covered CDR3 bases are TGCAGTGCTTTCGGACTAGCGGGGTACAATGAG.

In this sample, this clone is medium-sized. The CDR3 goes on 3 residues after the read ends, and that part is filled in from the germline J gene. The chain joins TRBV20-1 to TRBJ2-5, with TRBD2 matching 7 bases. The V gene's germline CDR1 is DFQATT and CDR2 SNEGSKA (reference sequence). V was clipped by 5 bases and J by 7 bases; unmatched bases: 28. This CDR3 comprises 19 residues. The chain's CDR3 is CSASPTTSEHLGEIRTQYF. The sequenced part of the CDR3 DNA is TGCAGTGCTTCGCCGACCACTAGCGAGCACTTAGGAGAGATTAGGACC.

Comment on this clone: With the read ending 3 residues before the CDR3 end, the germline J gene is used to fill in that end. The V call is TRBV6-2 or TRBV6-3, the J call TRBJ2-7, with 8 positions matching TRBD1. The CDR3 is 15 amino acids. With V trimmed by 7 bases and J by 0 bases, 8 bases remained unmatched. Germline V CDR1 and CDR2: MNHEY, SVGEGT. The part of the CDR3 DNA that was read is TGTGCCAGCACCACACGGACAGGGAGCTCCTACGAG. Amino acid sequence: CASTTRTGSSYE. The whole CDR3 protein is CASTTRTGSSYEQYF.

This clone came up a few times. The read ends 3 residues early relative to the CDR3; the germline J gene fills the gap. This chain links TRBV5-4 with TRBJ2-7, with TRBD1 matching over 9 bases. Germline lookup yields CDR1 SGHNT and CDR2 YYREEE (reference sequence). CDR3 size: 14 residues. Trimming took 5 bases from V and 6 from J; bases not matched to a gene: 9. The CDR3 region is CASSSSGQGIEQYF. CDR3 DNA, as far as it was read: TGTGCCAGCAGTTCATCGGGACAGGGCATCGAG.

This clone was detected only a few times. The part of the CDR3 DNA that was read is TGTGCCAGCTCACCGGGACTAGCGGGAGTGAATGAG. Translated: CASSPGLAGVNE. The whole CDR3 region reads CASSPGLAGVNEQFF. The chain employs TRBV18 and TRBJ2-1; TRBD2 agrees at 14 bases. Read sequence stops 3 residues before the CDR3 end, and the germline J gene provides the missing end. The CDR3 totals 15 residues. CDR1 and CDR2 (germline): KGHSH, LQKENI. V was clipped by 3 bases and J by 7 bases; unmatched bases: 2.

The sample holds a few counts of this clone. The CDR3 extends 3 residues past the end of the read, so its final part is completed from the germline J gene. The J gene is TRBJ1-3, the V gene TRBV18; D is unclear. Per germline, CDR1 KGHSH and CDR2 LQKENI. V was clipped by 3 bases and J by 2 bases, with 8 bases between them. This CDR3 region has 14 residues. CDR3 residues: CASSPEHAGNTIYF. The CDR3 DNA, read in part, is TGTGCCAGCTCACCCGAACATGCTGGAAACACC.

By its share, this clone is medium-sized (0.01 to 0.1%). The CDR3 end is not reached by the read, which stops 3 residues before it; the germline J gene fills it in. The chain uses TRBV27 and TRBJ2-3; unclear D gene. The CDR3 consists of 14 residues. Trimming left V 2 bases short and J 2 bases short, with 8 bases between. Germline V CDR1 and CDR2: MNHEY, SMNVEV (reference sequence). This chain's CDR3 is CASSLQAITDTQYF. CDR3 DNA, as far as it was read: TGTGCCAGCAGTTTACAGGCAATCACAGATACG.

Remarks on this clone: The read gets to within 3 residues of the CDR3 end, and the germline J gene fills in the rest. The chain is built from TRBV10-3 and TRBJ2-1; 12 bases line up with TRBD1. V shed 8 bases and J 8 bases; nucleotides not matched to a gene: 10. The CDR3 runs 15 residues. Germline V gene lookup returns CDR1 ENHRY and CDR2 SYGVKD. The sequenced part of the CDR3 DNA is TGTGCCATCTTGACCGGGACAGGGGGCGAAGATGAG. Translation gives CAILTGTGGEDE. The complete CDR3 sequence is CAILTGTGGEDEQFF.

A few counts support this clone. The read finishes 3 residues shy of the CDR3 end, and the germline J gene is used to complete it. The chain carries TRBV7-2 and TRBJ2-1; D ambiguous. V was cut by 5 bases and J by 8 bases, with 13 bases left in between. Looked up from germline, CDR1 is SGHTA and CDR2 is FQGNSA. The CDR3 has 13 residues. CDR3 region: CASSPFTRYEQFF. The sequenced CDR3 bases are TGTGCCAGCAGCCCCTTTACAAGGTATGAG.

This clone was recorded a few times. The chain's CDR3 is CASSLGREVAEAFF. Partial CDR3 DNA: TGTGCCAGCAGCTTGGGCAGGGAGGTCGCTGAA. The J gene is TRBJ1-1, the V gene TRBV7-9, with D possibly TRBD1 on 5 matching bases. The CDR3 end falls 3 residues outside the read, so it is completed with the germline J gene. Germline-derived CDR1 and CDR2 are SEHNR and FQNEAQ (reference sequence). V was trimmed by 3 bases and J by 6 bases, leaving 14 bases between them. This CDR3 has 14 amino acids.

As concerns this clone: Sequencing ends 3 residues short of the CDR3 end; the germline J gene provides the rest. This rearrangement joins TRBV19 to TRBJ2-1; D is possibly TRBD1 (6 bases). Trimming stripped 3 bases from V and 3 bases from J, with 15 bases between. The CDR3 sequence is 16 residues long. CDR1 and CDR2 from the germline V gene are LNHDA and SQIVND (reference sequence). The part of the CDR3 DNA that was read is TGTGCCAGTAGTATCTTCACAGGGACCATCTACAATGAG. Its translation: CASSIFTGTIYNE. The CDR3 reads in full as CASSIFTGTIYNEQFF. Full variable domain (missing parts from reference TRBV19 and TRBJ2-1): DGGITQSPKYLFRKEGQNVTLSCEQNLNHDAMYWYRQDPGQGLRLIYYSQIVNDFQKGDIAEGYSVSREKKESFPLTVTSAQKNPTAFYLCASSIFTGTIYNEQFFGPGTRLTVL.

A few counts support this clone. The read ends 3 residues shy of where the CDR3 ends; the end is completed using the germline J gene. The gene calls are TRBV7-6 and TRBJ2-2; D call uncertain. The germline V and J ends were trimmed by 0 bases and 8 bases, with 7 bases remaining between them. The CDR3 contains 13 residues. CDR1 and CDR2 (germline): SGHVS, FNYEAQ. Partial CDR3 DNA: TGTGCCAGCAGCTTAGCGTCTGCGGGGGAG. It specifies CASSLASAGE. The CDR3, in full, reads CASSLASAGELFF.

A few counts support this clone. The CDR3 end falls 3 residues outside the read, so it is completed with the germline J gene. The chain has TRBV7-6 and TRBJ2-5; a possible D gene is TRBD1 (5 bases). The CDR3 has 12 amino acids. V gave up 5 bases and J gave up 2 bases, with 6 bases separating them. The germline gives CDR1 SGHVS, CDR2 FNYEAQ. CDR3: CASSTGQETQYF. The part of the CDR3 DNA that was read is TGTGCCAGCAGCACAGGACAAGAGACC.

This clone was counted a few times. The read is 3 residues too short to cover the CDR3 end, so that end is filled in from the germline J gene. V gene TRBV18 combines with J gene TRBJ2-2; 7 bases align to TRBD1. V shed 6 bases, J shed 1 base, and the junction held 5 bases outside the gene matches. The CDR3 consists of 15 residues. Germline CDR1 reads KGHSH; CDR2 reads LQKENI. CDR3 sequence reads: CASSRGLMNTGELFF. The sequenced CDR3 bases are TGTGCCAGCTCTAGGGGGCTGATGAACACCGGGGAG.